This passage covers 8 T cell receptor beta chains from one sample sequenced in a study of blood T cell repertoires in COVID-19 (dated by TCRdb to 2018 to 2020). The library was built by means of the immunoSEQ multiplex PCR assay. TCRdb took over this immuneACCESS table, retaining in-frame rearrangements with V and J assigned. Such tables are incomplete; in checked studies, under half of the missing clones stem from an unresolved V gene, and the remainder is unexplained. The sample table contains roughly 360,000 clones; only one count was recorded for roughly 87% of them. The ten largest make up about 5% of the sample. The sequenced material came from PBMCs or T cells enriched from blood (not recorded which). The origin of the receptors is a woman aged 50 to 65 who had recovered from COVID-19.

This chain joins TRBV27 and TRBJ2-1; D perhaps matches TRBD2 (6 bases). Per germline, CDR1 MNHEY and CDR2 SMNVEV (reference sequence). This CDR3 is 15 amino acids long. Trimming took 1 base from V and 6 from J, leaving 13 bases between them. The CDR3 DNA is TGTGCCAGCAGTTTATACACGGGAGACGGCAATGAGCAGTTCTTC. Amino acids: CASSLYTGDGNEQFF.

V gene TRBV18 combines with J gene TRBJ2-3; 11 nucleotides match TRBD1. The CDR3 extends over 18 amino acids. Germline CDR1 reads KGHSH; CDR2 reads LQKENI. J gave up 1 base and V 1 base, and 7 bases lay outside the gene matches. The CDR3 sequence is CASSPRSGQGARTDTQYF. In DNA form, the CDR3 reads TGTGCCAGCTCACCACGTTCCGGACAGGGGGCGCGCACAGATACGCAGTATTTT.

The rearrangement joins TRBV18 to TRBJ1-1, with TRBD1 matching over 8 bases. Germline CDR1 and CDR2: KGHSH and LQKENI. V shed 5 bases and J 1 base; nucleotides not matched to a gene: 3. The CDR3 is 14 amino acids. The DNA for the CDR3 is TGTGCCAGCTCAGAACAGGGGGGGAACACTGAAGCTTTCTTT. Its translation: CASSEQGGNTEAFF.

The chain is built from TRBV5-1 and TRBJ1-2, with TRBD1 matching 12 bases. The CDR3 spans 16 residues. V trimming: 0 bases; J trimming: 2 bases; junction bases outside the gene matches: 2. Germline loops: CDR1 SGHRS, CDR2 YFSETQ. CDR3 sequence reads: CASSLGGTGGNYGYTF. The DNA of the CDR3 is TGCGCCAGCAGCTTGGGAGGGACAGGGGGCAACTATGGCTACACCTTC.

The chain carries TRBV27 and TRBJ1-5; the D gene is possibly TRBD1 (5 bases). This CDR3 region has 14 residues. Germline-derived CDR1 and CDR2 are MNHEY and SMNVEV (reference sequence). Trimming took 1 base from V and 4 from J, leaving 8 bases between them. The CDR3 loop reads CASSLFQGNQPQHF. The CDR3 DNA sequence: TGTGCCAGCAGTTTATTCCAGGGTAATCAGCCCCAGCATTTT.

V usage is TRBV11-3 and J usage is TRBJ1-1, with TRBD1 matching 7 bases. The V segment lost 0 bases and the J segment 2 bases; nucleotides outside the gene matches: 3. There are 15 residues in the CDR3. Germline CDR1 reads SGHNT; CDR2 reads YENEEA. For the CDR3, the DNA is TGTGCCAGCAGCTTAGAGGGACAGTCTAACACTGAAGCTTTCTTT. Encoded protein: CASSLEGQSNTEAFF.

The chain uses TRBV5-4 and TRBJ1-6, with 7 bases lining up with TRBD1. Trimming took 4 bases from V and 9 from J; bases not matched to a gene: 13. The CDR3 is 16 residues long. Germline-derived CDR1 and CDR2 are SGHNT and YYREEE (reference sequence). The CDR3 reads CASSPNTGTVSSPLHF. The CDR3 bases are TGTGCCAGCAGCCCGAACACCGGGACAGTAAGTTCACCCCTCCACTTT.

This rearrangement joins TRBV10-2 to TRBJ2-2, with D possibly being TRBD2 (6 bases). This CDR3 is built from 15 residues. Germline CDR1 reads WSHSY; CDR2 reads SAAADI. V lost 7 bases and J lost 1, with 13 bases in between. CDR3 DNA sequence: TGCGCCAGCACCTCCCTCGGGGGGAACACCGGGGAGCTGTTTTTT. It encodes CASTSLGGNTGELFF.